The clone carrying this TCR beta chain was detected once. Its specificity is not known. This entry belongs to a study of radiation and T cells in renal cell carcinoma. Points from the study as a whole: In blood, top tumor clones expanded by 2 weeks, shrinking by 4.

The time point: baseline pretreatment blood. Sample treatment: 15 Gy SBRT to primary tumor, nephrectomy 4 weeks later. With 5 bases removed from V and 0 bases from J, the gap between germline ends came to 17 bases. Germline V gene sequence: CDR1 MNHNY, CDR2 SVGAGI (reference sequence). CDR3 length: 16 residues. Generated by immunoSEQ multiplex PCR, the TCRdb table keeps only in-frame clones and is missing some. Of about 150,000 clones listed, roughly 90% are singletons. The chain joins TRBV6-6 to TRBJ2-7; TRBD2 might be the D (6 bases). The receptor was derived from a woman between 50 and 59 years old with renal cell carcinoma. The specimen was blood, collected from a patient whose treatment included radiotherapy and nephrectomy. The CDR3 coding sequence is TGTGCCAGCAGTCGCGGGGCCCAGGGCCTCTCCTACGAGCAGTACTTC. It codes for CASSRGAQGLSYEQYF.